Listed here are 32 T cell receptor beta chains from one sample, sequenced in a study of CD8 T cells in ankylosing spondylitis. From the 5' RACE reads, TCRdb called clonotypes with MiXCR, one entry per CDR3 protein. Here the sample spans almost 250,000 distinct CDR3 sequences, roughly 32% being singletons. The sequencing sample was made of blood, either unsorted or a sorted T cell fraction (not recorded which). The receptors here all came from a male donor with ankylosing spondylitis or in good health (not recorded which).

This chain connects TRBV18 to TRBJ2-7, with 14 bases that match TRBD2. The J segment lost 5 bases and the V segment lost 8 bases, leaving 8 bases of the junction unmatched. This CDR3 has 15 residues. Looked up from germline, CDR1 is KGHSH and CDR2 is LQKENI. The CDR3 DNA is TGTGCCAGCATGACCGGGACTAGCGGGGGAAACGAGCAGTACTTC. It encodes CASMTGTSGGNEQYF.

The J gene is TRBJ1-1, the V gene TRBV7-9, with D hard to call. Germline-derived CDR1 and CDR2 are SEHNR and FQNEAQ (reference sequence). This CDR3 has 14 amino acids. The V end was cut by 0 bases, the J end by 8 bases, with 13 bases between. CDR3 coding DNA: TGTGCCAGCAGCTTAGCGCTTGGACGGGGAGAAGCTTTCTTT. Its protein is CASSLALGRGEAFF. The full variable domain, completed using reference TRBV7-9 and TRBJ1-1, is DTGVSQNPRHKITKRGQNVTFRCDPISEHNRLYWYRQTLGQGPEFLTYFQNEAQLEKSRLLSDRFSAERPKGSFSTLEIQRTEQGDSAMYLCASSLALGRGEAFFGQGTRLTVV.

The chain couples TRBV2 to TRBJ2-5; possibly TRBD1 for D (5 bases). CDR3 length equals 16 residues. The V gene lost 1 base and the J gene lost 2 bases, with 14 bases spanning the gap. The germline CDR1 and CDR2 sequences are SNHLY and FYNNEI. CDR3 sequence: CASSEEGSIPQETQYF. For the CDR3, the DNA is TGTGCCAGCAGTGAAGAGGGGTCGATACCTCAAGAGACCCAGTACTTC.

This clonotype was seen a handful of times. The rearrangement links TRBV10-3 to TRBJ2-7, with 13 nucleotides matching TRBD2. This CDR3 has 16 amino acids. Germline assignment: CDR1 ENHRY and CDR2 SYGVKD. Trimming took 3 bases from V and 0 from J; bases not matched to a gene: 2. The chain's CDR3 is CAISETSGGASYEQYF. CDR3 bases: TGTGCCATCAGTGAAACTAGCGGGGGGGCCTCCTACGAGCAGTACTTC.

The V and J genes are TRBV7-2 and TRBJ2-7, with 10 bases aligning to TRBD1. Germline-derived CDR1 and CDR2 are SGHTA and FQGNSA. V shed 3 bases, J shed 5 bases, and the junction held 4 bases outside the gene matches. The CDR3 has 14 residues. This CDR3 is CASSFGTGDDEQYF. The CDR3, as DNA: TGTGCCAGCAGCTTCGGGACAGGGGATGACGAGCAGTACTTC.

There are a few counts of this clonotype. This chain links TRBV29-1 with TRBJ1-1, with D possibly matching TRBD1 (5 bases). The V end lost 0 bases, the J end lost 4 bases, and 12 bases lay between the germline ends. CDR1 and CDR2 from the germline V gene are SQVTM and ANQGSEA. CDR3 length equals 14 residues. The CDR3 DNA sequence: TGCAGCGTTGAAGATGGGGCCGTTCTCACTGAAGCTTTCTTT. Translating it yields CSVEDGAVLTEAFF.

Concerning this clonotype: One end of the junction does not line up with germline, which may come from a read error. The rearrangement links TRBV3-1 to TRBJ2-1, with 14 bases lining up with TRBD2. This CDR3 region has 13 residues. From germline, CDR1 is LGHDT and CDR2 YNNKEL (reference sequence). CDR3 in amino acids: CASRLGTSGGLLF. CDR3 DNA: TGTGCCAGCAGACTCGGGACTAGCGGGGGCTTGCTCTTC.

The chain links TRBV11-2 to TRBJ2-7; 9 bases align to TRBD1. V shed 5 bases and J 2 bases; nucleotides not matched to a gene: 7. The germline gives CDR1 SGHAT, CDR2 FQNNGV. This CDR3 comprises 15 residues. The CDR3 is CASSADRGSTYEQYF. The CDR3 DNA sequence: TGTGCCAGCAGCGCGGACAGGGGATCGACCTACGAGCAGTACTTC. Full variable domain (rest looked up from reference TRBV11-2 and TRBJ2-7): EAGVAQSPRYKIIEKRQSVAFWCNPISGHATLYWYQQILGQGPKLLIQFQNNGVVDDSQLPKDRFSAERLKGVDSTLKIQPAKLEDSAVYLCASSADRGSTYEQYFGPGTRLTVT.

This clonotype came up many times. The rearrangement links TRBV10-1 to TRBJ1-1; tentative D call: TRBD1 (5 bases). The CDR3 totals 14 residues. Germline CDR1 is WNHNN and CDR2 is SYGVQD (reference sequence). V dropped 0 bases and J dropped 4 bases, with 9 bases sitting between them. CDR3 sequence reads: CASSESGGGTEAFF. DNA of the CDR3: TGCGCCAGCAGTGAGTCGGGGGGAGGCACTGAAGCTTTCTTT.

The chain recombines TRBV20-1 with TRBJ1-1; a possible D gene is TRBD1 (5 bases). The V gene's germline CDR1 is DFQATT and CDR2 SNEGSKA (reference sequence). The V and J ends lost 1 base and 3 bases respectively, with 6 bases between them. This CDR3 is 12 amino acids long. The CDR3 DNA sequence: TGCAGTGCTAGAGTGGGACACACTGAAGCTTTCTTT. Encoded protein: CSARVGHTEAFF.

The chain couples TRBV18 to TRBJ2-7; 7 positions agree with TRBD1. The V gene's germline CDR1 is KGHSH and CDR2 LQKENI. This CDR3 is 14 amino acids long. The V and J ends lost 2 bases and 6 bases, in that order; junction bases with no gene match: 7. Written as DNA, the CDR3 is TGTGCCAGCTCACCAGCGACAGGGTGGGCCGAGCAGTACTTC. Its translation: CASSPATGWAEQYF.

The sample holds many counts of this clonotype. The V and J genes are TRBV12-3 or TRBV12-4 and TRBJ1-3; unclear D gene. The CDR3 covers 14 residues. V was cut by 10 bases and J by 0 bases, with 13 bases left in between. The CDR3 DNA is TGTGCCACCACTGTGGAGGACTCTGGAAACACCATATATTTT. Amino acid sequence: CATTVEDSGNTIYF.

This clonotype was picked up one time. The gene calls are TRBV20-1 and TRBJ2-3; D is unclear. Germline V gives CDR1 DFQATT, CDR2 SNEGSKA (reference sequence). Between the trimmed V and J ends, which lost 6 bases and 2 bases, there was a span of 6 bases. The CDR3 has 11 amino acids. The DNA for the CDR3 is TGCAGTGCCACTTACACAGATACGCAGTATTTT. Translation gives CSATYTDTQYF.

V usage is TRBV5-1 and J usage is TRBJ2-3; D is perhaps TRBD2 (6 bases). V dropped 4 bases and J dropped 0 bases, with 12 bases sitting between them. Germline V gene lookup returns CDR1 SGHRS and CDR2 YFSETQ. The CDR3 sequence is 15 residues long. DNA of the CDR3: TGCGCCAGCAGCAGTAGCGGACCTAGCACAGATACGCAGTATTTT. Its protein is CASSSSGPSTDTQYF.

V gene TRBV20-1 combines with J gene TRBJ2-3; D tentatively reads TRBD1 or TRBD2 (5 bases each). Germline-derived CDR1 and CDR2 are DFQATT and SNEGSKA (reference sequence). This CDR3 is 14 amino acids long. V shed 5 bases and J shed 6 bases, with 18 bases lying between them. The CDR3 sequence is CSAPGRDLRDTQYF. The CDR3 DNA reads as TGCAGTGCTCCGGGGCGCGATTTGAGGGATACGCAGTATTTT.

The chain uses TRBV20-1 and TRBJ2-3; D not certain. The V gene lost 2 bases and the J gene lost 1 base, with 10 bases spanning the gap. This CDR3 spans 14 amino acids. Germline CDR1 and CDR2: DFQATT and SNEGSKA (reference sequence). The CDR3: CSARSPYRTDTQYF. DNA of the CDR3: TGCAGTGCTAGATCTCCTTACCGCACAGATACGCAGTATTTT.

V usage is TRBV7-9 and J usage is TRBJ2-7; TRBD2 matches 12 bases. Trimming removed 4 bases from V and 1 base from J; junction bases left unmatched: 5. CDR1 SEHNR and CDR2 FQNEAQ come from the germline V gene (reference sequence). There are 16 residues in the CDR3. The CDR3 protein is CASSSRTSGESYEQYF. As DNA, the CDR3 is TGTGCCAGCAGCTCCAGGACTAGCGGGGAGTCCTACGAGCAGTACTTC.

V and J are TRBV12-2 and TRBJ1-6. TRBV12-2 is deemed a pseudogene. The CDR3 runs to 20 residues. The CDR3 DNA reads as TGTGCAAGTCGCTTAGTTGGACCTATCTCTACGGGCTCCTATAATTCACCCCTCCACTTT. Residues: CASRLVGPISTGSYNSPLHF.

This clonotype was seen more than once but under ten times. The CDR3 loop is CASSQIRDKETQYF. The CDR3 region has the DNA TGTGCCAGCAGCCAGATCCGCGACAAAGAGACCCAGTACTTC. This chain connects TRBV3-1 to TRBJ2-5, with no clear D. Germline CDR1 and CDR2: LGHDT and YNNKEL (reference sequence). The CDR3 runs to 14 residues. Trimming took 3 bases from V and 3 from J, leaving 11 bases between them.

V and J are TRBV10-2 and TRBJ1-6; D uncertain. The CDR3 covers 13 residues. CDR1 and CDR2 (germline): WSHSY, SAAADI. The germline V and J ends were trimmed by 0 bases and 5 bases, with 2 bases remaining between them. The CDR3 nucleotides are TGCGCCAGCAGTGAGTCTAATAATTCACCCCTCCACTTT. The encoded protein is CASSESNNSPLHF.

V gene TRBV20-1 combines with J gene TRBJ2-3; D tentatively fits TRBD1 or TRBD2 (5 bases each). The CDR3 runs 14 residues. V lost 3 bases to trimming and J lost 0 bases, with 10 bases between them. Germline lookup yields CDR1 DFQATT and CDR2 SNEGSKA (reference sequence). The CDR3 region is CSARWGMSTDTQYF. Written as DNA, the CDR3 is TGCAGTGCTAGGTGGGGGATGAGCACAGATACGCAGTATTTT.

This clonotype has just a few counts. The chain is built from TRBV12-5 and TRBJ2-3; D is unresolved. This CDR3 spans 13 amino acids. The germline V gene encodes CDR1 LGHNT and CDR2 FRNRAP. The CDR3 spells CASSGLVVDTQYF. The CDR3 DNA sequence: TGTGCGTCCTCCGGGCTAGTCGTAGATACGCAGTATTTT.

The CDR3 region is CASSGPRTGVYEQYF. The CDR3 DNA follows: TGTGCCAGCAGTGGACCCAGGACAGGGGTCTACGAGCAGTACTTC. This chain links TRBV6-1 with TRBJ2-7, with 9 bases identical to TRBD1. Per the germline V gene, CDR1 is MNHNS and CDR2 is SASEGT. The CDR3 runs 15 residues. Trimming at V came to 4 bases and at J to 3 bases, leaving 7 bases not matched to a gene.

This chain uses TRBV6-5 with TRBJ1-2; TRBD1 matches at 8 bases. Germline V lookup: CDR1 MNHEY, CDR2 SVGAGI. Trimming cost V 0 bases and J 4 bases; bases outside gene matches: 4. The CDR3 is made up of 15 amino acids. CDR3 residues: CASSYSQGAGYGYTF. The CDR3 region has the DNA TGTGCCAGCAGTTACTCGCAGGGGGCGGGCTATGGCTACACCTTC.

There are a few counts of this clonotype. The chain uses TRBV10-3 and TRBJ1-1, with TRBD1 matching over 9 bases. This CDR3 has 14 residues. Germline assignment: CDR1 ENHRY and CDR2 SYGVKD. The V segment lost 4 bases and the J segment 5 bases; nucleotides outside the gene matches: 5. CDR3: CAISAGQGNTEAFF. The CDR3 bases are TGTGCCATCAGTGCGGGACAGGGAAATACTGAAGCTTTCTTT.

The chain is built from TRBV29-1 and TRBJ2-7, with D perhaps being TRBD1 or TRBD2 (5 bases each). This CDR3 region has 12 residues. The germline gives CDR1 SQVTM, CDR2 ANQGSEA. V was pared by 5 bases and J by 2 bases, with 10 bases between. CDR3 DNA: TGCAGCGTTCGGGGACGAACCTACGAGCAGTACTTC. It specifies CSVRGRTYEQYF.

This clonotype was found a few times. The chain recombines TRBV5-5 with TRBJ2-3; 10 nucleotides match TRBD1. The germline CDR1 and CDR2 sequences are SGHKS and YYEKEE (reference sequence). Losses at the gene ends were 4 bases for V and 6 bases for J; bases not matched to a gene: 8. The CDR3 consists of 15 residues. The CDR3 DNA reads TGTGCCAGCAGCCACCGGGACAGGGGTACGGATACGCAGTATTTT. Residues: CASSHRDRGTDTQYF. The variable domain in full, with the rest retrieved from reference TRBV5-5 and TRBJ2-3, is DAGVTQSPTHLIKTRGQQVTLRCSPISGHKSVSWYQQVLGQGPQFIFQYYEKEERGRGNFPDRFSARQFPNYSSELNVNALLLGDSALYLCASSHRDRGTDTQYFGPGTRLTVL.

The chain combines TRBV7-6 with TRBJ2-1; D is unresolved. The CDR3 runs 15 residues. Per the germline V gene, CDR1 is SGHVS and CDR2 is FNYEAQ. Trimming stripped 2 bases from V and 12 bases from J, with 20 bases between. The CDR3 loop reads CASSLTTDWWSVQFF. CDR3 in DNA: TGTGCCAGCAGCTTAACTACCGACTGGTGGAGTGTGCAGTTCTTC.

This clonotype has just a few counts. This chain connects TRBV6-1 to TRBJ1-5; 7 bases are a match to TRBD1. The ends lost 4 bases at V and 5 bases at J; junction bases unmatched: 11. Germline assignment: CDR1 MNHNS and CDR2 SASEGT. The CDR3 runs to 16 residues. CDR3 protein: CASSVGTGEVHQPQHF. The CDR3, as DNA: TGTGCCAGCAGTGTCGGAACAGGGGAAGTGCATCAGCCCCAGCATTTT.

The CDR3 sequence is CASRLMGTGELFF. CDR3 DNA: TGTGCCAGCAGGTTAATGGGCACCGGGGAGCTGTTTTTT. The rearrangement joins TRBV3-1 to TRBJ2-2; D is undetermined. V was shortened by 6 bases and J by 4 bases, with 9 bases between the two germline ends. Germline-derived CDR1 and CDR2 are LGHDT and YNNKEL (reference sequence). The CDR3 has 13 residues.

This clonotype came up many times. CDR3 nucleotide sequence: TGCAGTGCCCTTCCGGGACACTTAGACGAGACCCAGTACTTC. This encodes CSALPGHLDETQYF. The rearrangement uses TRBV20-1 and TRBJ2-5; D possibly corresponds to TRBD1 (6 bases). The germline gives CDR1 DFQATT, CDR2 SNEGSKA (reference sequence). The V end was cut by 6 bases, the J end by 5 bases, with 19 bases between. CDR3 length equals 14 residues.

In this sample, this clonotype turned up a few times. This chain connects TRBV12-3 or TRBV12-4 to TRBJ1-6; no definite D call. The CDR3 contains 13 residues. V lost 5 bases and J 7 bases, leaving 9 bases between the germline ends. The chain's CDR3 is CASSRDSNSPLHF. In nucleotides, the CDR3 is TGTGCCAGCAGTCGCGACTCGAATTCACCCCTCCACTTT.